Below are 5 T cell receptor beta chains sequenced from a single sample in a study of OX40 agonist ivuxolimab in advanced cancers. Clones were sequenced by immunoSEQ multiplex PCR, and TCRdb holds only the in-frame ones, with some missing. Of under 150,000 clones listed, roughly nine tenths are singletons. The sample was CD4+ or CD8+ T cells sorted from blood, taken in a trial of the OX40 agonist ivuxolimab. All receptors come from an adult with an advanced solid tumor such as melanoma, head and neck, liver or kidney cancer.

The CDR3 protein is CASSWGGSGTSYEQYF. Here the CDR3 DNA reads TGCGCCAGCAGCTGGGGAGGTAGCGGGACATCCTACGAGCAGTACTTC. V gene TRBV5-1 combines with J gene TRBJ2-7; 8 nucleotides match TRBD2. From germline, CDR1 is SGHRS and CDR2 YFSETQ. The length of the CDR3 is 16 residues. V dropped 3 bases and J dropped 1; count of bases not matched to a gene: 9.

The V call is TRBV10-3, the J call TRBJ2-1, with 9 bases identical to TRBD1. The CDR3 covers 16 residues. Germline V CDR1 and CDR2: ENHRY, SYGVKD. Unmatched junction bases numbered 12, after V lost 3 bases and J lost 9 bases. CDR3 amino acids: CAISDLPGQGDSEQFF. Written as DNA, the CDR3 is TGTGCCATCAGTGATTTACCGGGACAGGGAGACAGTGAGCAGTTCTTC.

The chain is built from TRBV9 and TRBJ2-1, with 10 bases fitting TRBD1. Germline values: CDR1 SGDLS, CDR2 YYNGEE. This CDR3 comprises 19 residues. V was pared by 0 bases and J by 3 bases, with 12 bases of the junction left unmatched. The CDR3 sequence: CASSVGGQGSRSNYNEQFF. In DNA, the CDR3 is TGTGCCAGCAGCGTAGGGGGACAGGGGAGTAGGTCGAACTACAATGAGCAGTTCTTC.

This chain links TRBV11-2 with TRBJ1-1; D is unresolved. V dropped 1 base and J dropped 1 base, with 16 bases sitting between them. CDR1 is SGHAT and CDR2 is FQNNGV in the germline V gene. CDR3 size: 17 residues. Here the CDR3 reads CASSLALIGLENTEAFF. CDR3 nucleotide sequence: TGTGCCAGCAGCTTAGCCCTTATAGGGCTCGAGAACACTGAAGCTTTCTTT.

The chain couples TRBV5-1 to TRBJ2-1; 10 nucleotides agree with TRBD2. Germline V gene data show CDR1 as SGHRS and CDR2 as YFSETQ. J gave up 10 bases and V 4 bases, and 14 bases lay outside the gene matches. The CDR3 sequence is 16 residues long. The CDR3 DNA follows: TGCGCCAGCAGCATAACTGCACTAGCGGGGCTGGGGGAGCAGTTCTTC. It yields the protein CASSITALAGLGEQFF.